This T cell receptor (beta chain) came from a study of Ad26.COV2.S vaccination and SARS-CoV-2 variants. Study context: Ad26.COV2.S shots went into the muscle once or twice, 56 days apart. Broader study findings: Recipients of vaccine and of placebo showed similar breadth of their non-spike TCR repertoires.

J lost 8 bases, V lost 2 bases, and 6 bases had no gene match. Germline V gives CDR1 SGDLS, CDR2 YYNGEE. This CDR3 contains 15 residues. As to this clone: The antigen is unknown.

Treatment defined: 15 to 20 received Ad26.COV2.S at low or high dose, single or two shots; about 5 received placebo; per-sample allocation not given. Specimens were obtained on day 63 following the first vaccine or placebo injection. An Ad26 vector that expressed Wuhan-strain SARS-CoV-2 spike constituted the vaccine. Measured with immunoSEQ multiplex PCR; TCRdb has only the in-frame clones, and not every one. Here the sample spans approximately 250,000 clones, roughly nine tenths being singletons. The chain joins TRBV9 to TRBJ2-1; 11 bases match TRBD2. The source of this sequence is a person aged 18-60 years who received the Ad26.COV2.S COVID-19 vaccine or a placebo. This specimen was peripheral blood, taken in a trial of Ad26.COV2.S vaccine versus placebo. The CDR3 reads CASSVSGRASDEQFF. In DNA, the CDR3 is TGTGCCAGCAGCGTTAGCGGGAGGGCCTCCGATGAGCAGTTCTTC.